One and the same sample provided the 15 T cell receptor beta chains below, sequenced in a study of T-cell memory formation after mild COVID-19. One entry per CDR3 protein results from TCRdb running MiXCR on the 5' RACE reads. The sample carries a few hundred thousand distinct CDR3 sequences, about a sixth recorded once. The sequenced sample consisted of PBMCs or a T cell subset sorted from them (not recorded which). The receptors were gathered from a young man who had mild COVID-19 (a few samples of this study predate the infection). Cell type and time point are not known.

This clonotype was found many times. V usage is TRBV10-2 and J usage is TRBJ2-3; TRBD2 matches 7 bases. The V segment lost 6 bases and the J segment 1 base; nucleotides outside the gene matches: 4. The CDR3 is made up of 14 amino acids. Germline V lookup: CDR1 WSHSY, CDR2 SAAADI. CDR3 in amino acids: CASRLALGTDTQYF. The CDR3 DNA reads as TGCGCCAGCAGACTAGCGTTGGGCACAGATACGCAGTATTTT.

The V and J genes are TRBV5-1 and TRBJ2-7; D is possibly TRBD1 (6 bases). The length of the CDR3 is 14 residues. Trimming removed 7 bases from V and 4 bases from J, with 18 bases in between. CDR1 is SGHRS and CDR2 is YFSETQ in the germline V gene. The CDR3 spells CASRPGQVLYEQYF. The CDR3 region has the DNA TGCGCCAGCCGACCGGGACAAGTGCTTTACGAGCAGTACTTC.

The table lists this clonotype with many counts. The chain recombines TRBV12-3 or TRBV12-4 with TRBJ1-2, with TRBD1 matching 7 bases. V gave up 6 bases and J gave up 4 bases; unmatched junction bases: 5. CDR3 size: 13 residues. CDR3 region: CASSPNRGYGYTF. CDR3 sequence (DNA): TGTGCCAGCAGCCCTAACAGGGGCTATGGCTACACCTTC.

This clonotype was found many times. V is TRBV5-1 and J is TRBJ1-6; D unclear. V dropped 4 bases and J dropped 10 bases, with 12 bases sitting between them. Germline assignment: CDR1 SGHRS and CDR2 YFSETQ. The CDR3 consists of 13 residues. The CDR3, as DNA: TGCGCCAGCAGCCTCGACTTGGGGTCACCCCTCCACTTT. This encodes CASSLDLGSPLHF.

This clonotype was picked up a small number of times. The genes are TRBV6-2 or TRBV6-3 and TRBJ2-7; TRBD2 aligns across 8 bases. CDR1 is MNHEY and CDR2 is SVGEGT in the germline V gene. With 6 bases clipped from V and 3 bases from J, the junction kept 7 bases outside the gene matches. The CDR3 is 14 residues long. CDR3 amino acids: CASSRGGVRYEQYF. The DNA of the CDR3 is TGTGCCAGCAGCCGGGGGGGAGTTCGCTACGAGCAGTACTTC.

V is TRBV7-2 and J is TRBJ1-4; TRBD1 is a possible D gene (5 bases). This CDR3 comprises 13 residues. Trimming took 5 bases from V and 12 from J, leaving 16 bases between them. Germline V gene data show CDR1 as SGHTA and CDR2 as FQGNSA. The CDR3 is CASSPGWPAELFF. CDR3 sequence (DNA): TGTGCCAGCAGCCCAGGGTGGCCCGCTGAACTGTTTTTT.

The chain joins TRBV5-1 to TRBJ1-5; D gene uncertain. Trimming took off 1 base at V and 5 bases at J, with 10 bases between the two ends. CDR1 and CDR2 (germline): SGHRS, YFSETQ. The CDR3 covers 14 residues. CDR3 region: CASSLYGVDQPQHF. As DNA, the CDR3 is TGCGCCAGCAGCTTGTACGGGGTTGATCAGCCCCAGCATTTT. Together with reference TRBV5-1 and TRBJ1-5, the CDR3 gives the full variable domain: KAGVTQTPRYLIKTRGQQVTLSCSPISGHRSVSWYQQTPGQGLQFLFEYFSETQRNKGNFPGRFSGRQFSNSRSEMNVSTLELGDSALYLCASSLYGVDQPQHFGDGTRLSIL.

The J gene is TRBJ2-7, the V gene TRBV5-1, with D tentatively TRBD1 or TRBD2 (5 bases each). The CDR3 totals 14 residues. Germline CDR1 SGHRS, CDR2 YFSETQ. The V end was cut by 5 bases, the J end by 5 bases, with 17 bases between. The CDR3 reads CASSGSGQTNEQYF. The CDR3 DNA sequence: TGCGCCAGCAGTGGGTCGGGGCAAACCAACGAGCAGTACTTC.

This clonotype occurred a few times. The chain employs TRBV6-1 and TRBJ1-5; TRBD1 is a possible D gene (5 bases). The CDR3 spans 15 residues. The germline V gene encodes CDR1 MNHNS and CDR2 SASEGT. V lost 6 bases to trimming and J lost 5 bases, with 17 bases between them. The DNA for the CDR3 is TGTGCCAGCAGACCCACTCTTGACAGTCATCAGCCCCAGCATTTT. Translated: CASRPTLDSHQPQHF.

This chain uses TRBV10-3 with TRBJ1-5; D uncertain. Trimming pared 2 bases from V and 4 bases from J, leaving 6 bases between. The germline gives CDR1 ENHRY, CDR2 SYGVKD. CDR3 size: 13 residues. The CDR3 DNA sequence: TGTGCCATCAGTGAGACGGGAAATCAGCCCCAGCATTTT. Translating it yields CAISETGNQPQHF.

The chain combines TRBV4-2 with TRBJ1-6, with 7 nucleotides matching TRBD1. The V and J ends lost 0 bases and 5 bases, in that order; junction bases with no gene match: 7. The CDR3 consists of 17 residues. Germline loops: CDR1 LGHNA, CDR2 YNFKEQ. This chain's CDR3 is CASSQDPTTGNNSPLHF. The CDR3 region has the DNA TGTGCCAGCAGCCAAGATCCCACGACAGGGAATAATTCACCCCTCCACTTT.

The J gene is TRBJ2-1, the V gene TRBV14; D possibly corresponds to TRBD1 (5 bases). CDR1 and CDR2 (germline): SGHDN, FVKESK. With 1 base removed from V and 7 bases from J, the gap between germline ends came to 17 bases. There are 16 residues in the CDR3. This chain's CDR3 is CASSQGAGRQGNEQFF. The CDR3 coding sequence is TGTGCCAGCAGCCAAGGGGCAGGGCGGCAGGGAAATGAGCAGTTCTTC. The complete variable domain, with remaining parts taken from reference TRBV14 and TRBJ2-1, reads EAGVTQFPSHSVIEKGQTVTLRCDPISGHDNLYWYRRVMGKEIKFLLHFVKESKQDESGMPNNRFLAERTGGTYSTLKVQPAELEDSGVYFCASSQGAGRQGNEQFFGPGTRLTVL.

This clonotype has more than one count but fewer than ten. The chain carries TRBV21-1 and TRBJ2-1. TRBV21-1 represents a pseudogene. The CDR3 is 16 residues long. Written as DNA, the CDR3 is TGTGCCAGCAGCAAGGCAAAACAGGGCTCCTACAATGAGCAGTTCTTC. Protein product: CASSKAKQGSYNEQFF.

V is TRBV4-1 and J is TRBJ2-3; D possibly matches TRBD1 or TRBD2 (5 bases each). Germline assignment: CDR1 MGHRA and CDR2 YSYEKL. Trimming pared 11 bases from V and 5 bases from J, leaving 20 bases between. The CDR3 is made up of 14 amino acids. The CDR3 nucleotides are TGCGCCTCCAACCGGGGCCGCGACGGAGATACGCAGTATTTT. It yields the protein CASNRGRDGDTQYF.

This chain connects TRBV20-1 to TRBJ1-5; 8 nucleotides align to TRBD1. V was pared by 6 bases and J by 4 bases, with 5 bases of the junction left unmatched. This CDR3 contains 13 residues. Germline CDR1 reads DFQATT; CDR2 reads SNEGSKA (reference sequence). As DNA, the CDR3 is TGCAGTGCCAGGGGACAGGTAAATCAGCCCCAGCATTTT. Translated, it gives CSARGQVNQPQHF.